This passage covers 16 T cell receptor beta chains from one sample sequenced in a study of blood T cell repertoires in COVID-19 (TCRdb year 2020). The library was obtained by the immunoSEQ multiplex PCR assay. TCRdb retrieved this table from immuneACCESS and kept in-frame rearrangements only. Not all clones are present; in checked studies, unresolved V genes account for under half, and no reason is known for the remainder. The sample data list 300,000 to 350,000 clones, and over 75% of these were observed just once. Of the sample, around 5% falls within the top ten clones. The sequencing sample was made of PBMCs or T cells enriched from blood (not recorded which). These receptors all come from a man aged 25 to 40 who had recovered from COVID-19.

V usage is TRBV19 and J usage is TRBJ2-2; D is uncertain. The V end was cut by 5 bases, the J end by 4 bases, with 20 bases between. This CDR3 has 17 residues. CDR1 and CDR2 (germline): LNHDA, SQIVND (reference sequence). The CDR3 nucleotides read TGTGCCAGTAGTCCTTTAAACAGCCGAACGCGCACCGGGGAGCTGTTTTTT. This codes for CASSPLNSRTRTGELFF. The variable domain in full, completed from reference TRBV19 and TRBJ2-2, reads DGGITQSPKYLFRKEGQNVTLSCEQNLNHDAMYWYRQDPGQGLRLIYYSQIVNDFQKGDIAEGYSVSREKKESFPLTVTSAQKNPTAFYLCASSPLNSRTRTGELFFGEGSRLTVL.

This chain uses TRBV25-1 with TRBJ1-2; D is ambiguous. The V end lost 3 bases, the J end lost 9 bases, and 5 bases lay between the germline ends. The CDR3 loop spans 10 amino acids. Germline CDR1 reads MGHDK; CDR2 reads SYGVNS. CDR3 in amino acids: CASSDSSYTF. The DNA of the CDR3 is TGTGCCAGCAGTGACAGTAGCTACACCTTC.

The gene calls are TRBV7-3 and TRBJ2-2; 8 bases agree with TRBD1. V gave up 3 bases and J gave up 0 bases; unmatched junction bases: 6. The CDR3 sequence is 17 residues long. The germline gives CDR1 SGHTA, CDR2 FQGTGA. This CDR3 reads CASSFGQGFANTGELFF. The CDR3 DNA reads as TGTGCCAGCAGCTTTGGACAGGGATTCGCGAACACCGGGGAGCTGTTTTTT.

The V and J genes are TRBV12-1 and TRBJ1-5; the tabulated D call, TRBD1, remains unverified against the DNA. TRBV12-1 is an annotated pseudogene. The CDR3 sequence is 16 residues long. The CDR3 loop reads CASSFRGQGVGQPQHF. The CDR3 coding sequence is TGTGCCAGCAGCTTCCGCGGACAGGGGGTAGGACAGCCCCAGCATTTT.

The rearrangement joins TRBV7-8 to TRBJ1-6; TRBD1 agrees at 10 bases. The junction had 5 bases not matched to a gene; V was cut back by 5 bases and J by 7 bases. This CDR3 spans 15 amino acids. Germline-derived CDR1 and CDR2 are SGHVS and FQNEAQ. The CDR3 DNA follows: TGTGCCAGCAGCCCCGGGGACAGGGGCAATTCACCCCTCCACTTT. Translation gives CASSPGDRGNSPLHF.

V is TRBV4-1 and J is TRBJ2-7, with TRBD2 matching over 10 bases. The CDR3 is 15 residues long. CDR1 is MGHRA, CDR2 YSYEKL, per germline. V lost 1 base to trimming and J lost 4 bases; unmatched junction nucleotides: 4. The CDR3 sequence is CASSQAPSGGYEQYF. Written as DNA, the CDR3 is TGCGCCAGCAGCCAAGCCCCTAGCGGGGGTTACGAGCAGTACTTC.

The chain carries TRBV10-3 and TRBJ2-2; 7 bases are shared with TRBD1. V trimming: 6 bases; J trimming: 6 bases; junction bases outside the gene matches: 4. Per germline, CDR1 ENHRY and CDR2 SYGVKD. There are 13 residues in the CDR3. The CDR3 DNA sequence: TGTGCCATCAGAGGCCAGGGGGCCGGGGAGCTGTTTTTT. This codes for CAIRGQGAGELFF.

V is TRBV2 and J is TRBJ1-2; D may be TRBD1 (6 bases). Germline V gene lookup returns CDR1 SNHLY and CDR2 FYNNEI. There are 15 residues in the CDR3. Trimming took off 4 bases at V and 1 base at J, with 13 bases between the two ends. The CDR3 DNA follows: TGTGCCAGCAGTGCGGACAGTTACCGTAACTATGGCTACACCTTC. Amino acids: CASSADSYRNYGYTF.

This clone was observed a single time. The V gene is TRBV10-3, the J gene TRBJ1-5; D is undetermined. The CDR3 has 13 amino acids. V was clipped by 2 bases and J by 5 bases, with 7 bases between them. Germline V gene sequence: CDR1 ENHRY, CDR2 SYGVKD. CDR3 region: CAISEQSYQPQHF. The CDR3 region has the DNA TGTGCCATCAGTGAGCAAAGCTATCAGCCCCAGCATTTT.

The chain is built from TRBV27 and TRBJ2-7; possible D gene TRBD1, 7 bases. Germline assignment: CDR1 MNHEY and CDR2 SMNVEV (reference sequence). This CDR3 spans 14 amino acids. Trimming removed 4 bases at V and 4 bases at J, with 14 bases between. The CDR3 DNA follows: TGTGCCAGCAGTTACCAGGGGGGTAGGTACGAGCAGTACTTC. As protein: CASSYQGGRYEQYF.

This clone was seen a handful of times. The V and J genes are TRBV7-2 and TRBJ2-7; 8 bases agree with TRBD1. CDR1 and CDR2 (germline): SGHTA, FQGNSA. The ends lost 5 bases at V and 0 bases at J; junction bases unmatched: 6. CDR3 length: 15 residues. CDR3 DNA sequence: TGTGCCAGCAGCCATGGACAGGGCTACTCCTACGAGCAGTACTTC. This gives the protein CASSHGQGYSYEQYF.

This chain uses TRBV5-1 with TRBJ1-2; TRBD1 matches 9 bases. V lost 3 bases and J lost 8; bases outside the gene matches: 8. Germline V lookup: CDR1 SGHRS, CDR2 YFSETQ. The CDR3 spans 14 residues. CDR3 nucleotides: TGCGCCAGCAGCTCTTTACGACAGGGGGAAGGCTACACCTTC. Protein product: CASSSLRQGEGYTF.

J is TRBJ2-7 and V is TRBV7-2; D gene ambiguous. The CDR3 sequence is 13 residues long. The V gene lost 1 base and the J gene lost 7 bases, with 11 bases spanning the gap. The germline V gene has CDR1 SGHTA and CDR2 FQGNSA. The CDR3 sequence: CASSLVGFSEQYF. In nucleotides, the CDR3 is TGTGCCAGCAGCTTAGTTGGCTTCTCGGAGCAGTACTTC.

This chain uses TRBV7-2 with TRBJ1-5; TRBD1 might be the D (6 bases). The CDR3 covers 14 residues. Germline V gene sequence: CDR1 SGHTA, CDR2 FQGNSA. Trimming removed 5 bases at V and 2 bases at J, with 10 bases between. The DNA of the CDR3 is TGTGCCAGCAGCGAGAGACAGGGCAATCAGCCCCAGCATTTT. Amino acid sequence: CASSERQGNQPQHF.

The chain carries TRBV19 and TRBJ1-6; D is undetermined. V was clipped by 6 bases and J by 0 bases, with 21 bases between them. Germline CDR1 LNHDA, CDR2 SQIVND (reference sequence). The CDR3 runs 19 residues. CDR3 DNA sequence: TGTGCCAGTAGCCCCCGGGTATCTACCCTCAGCTCCTATAATTCACCCCTCCACTTT. Amino acids: CASSPRVSTLSSYNSPLHF.

The chain carries TRBV29-1 and TRBJ2-5; TRBD2 matches 13 bases. Trimming removed 4 bases from V and 5 bases from J; junction bases left unmatched: 7. The germline V gene encodes CDR1 SQVTM and CDR2 ANQGSEA. The CDR3 consists of 15 residues. CDR3 nucleotide sequence: TGCAGCGTTGGGTTGGGGACTAGCGGGGCGGAGACCCAGTACTTC. As protein: CSVGLGTSGAETQYF.